The 16 T cell receptor beta chains reported below all come from one sample, sequenced in a study of regulatory T cells in long-lasting Graves disease. Stated time point: newly diagnosed GD, antithyroid drugs for less than 3 months. PBMC RNA was the source of the TCR library. Both iRepertoire HTBI primers and Arm-PCR of CDR3 regions were used to build the TCR beta libraries. Via MiXCR, TCRdb re-called the multiplex PCR reads, giving one row per CDR3 protein. The data show 370,000 or so distinct CDR3 sequences, 15% to 20% seen once. In addition, the sample was reused for a study of T cells in Graves' hyperthyroidism and ophthalmopathy.

The sequenced sample was peripheral blood mononuclear cells (PBMCs), obtained at new diagnosis, from a patient treated with antithyroid drugs. These receptors all stem from a woman aged 18-29 years with Graves disease.

This clonotype was counted many times. V and J are TRBV6-2 or TRBV6-3 and TRBJ2-1; 10 bases agree with TRBD2. Looked up from germline, CDR1 is MNHEY and CDR2 is SVGEGT. The V gene end was trimmed by 7 bases and the J gene end by 2 bases; junction bases not matched to a gene: 5. This CDR3 contains 15 residues. CDR3 residues: CASTKSGGAYNEQFF. DNA of the CDR3: TGTGCCAGCACCAAGAGCGGGGGGGCCTACAATGAGCAGTTCTTC.

This clonotype was counted a few times. The chain joins TRBV20-1 to TRBJ1-3; D is ambiguous. The V end was cut by 6 bases, the J end by 6 bases, with 15 bases between. CDR1 and CDR2 (germline): DFQATT, SNEGSKA (reference sequence). There are 13 residues in the CDR3. The CDR3 loop reads CSALLQVANTIYF. The CDR3 coding sequence is TGCAGTGCCCTCCTTCAGGTCGCAAACACCATATATTTT.

This clonotype was recorded many times. The J gene is TRBJ2-5, the V gene TRBV2, with D unresolved. The length of the CDR3 is 12 residues. Trimming took 3 bases from V and 4 from J, leaving 6 bases between them. Germline CDR1 reads SNHLY; CDR2 reads FYNNEI. This CDR3 reads CASSEDRETQYF. The CDR3 DNA reads as TGTGCCAGCAGTGAGGATCGAGAGACCCAGTACTTC.

This clonotype was counted ten times or more. The CDR3 region has the DNA TGTGCCAGCGGACAGTCCTACGAGCAGTACTTC. Translation gives CASGQSYEQYF. V is TRBV28 and J is TRBJ2-7, with a possible D match to TRBD1 (6 bases). The CDR3 has 11 residues. V lost 8 bases, J lost 1 base, and 6 bases lay in between. Germline CDR1 reads MDHEN; CDR2 reads SYDVKM.

This clonotype was counted many times. The rearrangement uses TRBV7-9 and TRBJ2-1, with D unclear. Germline CDR1 reads SEHNR; CDR2 reads FQNEAQ (reference sequence). CDR3 length equals 15 residues. V lost 5 bases to trimming and J lost 7 bases, with 18 bases between them. DNA of the CDR3: TGTGCCAGCAGCCCTCACGATAACCCTGGGAATGAGCAGTTCTTC. Residues: CASSPHDNPGNEQFF.

This clonotype has a handful of counts. The chain carries TRBV12-3 or TRBV12-4 and TRBJ1-3; tentatively, D is TRBD1 (5 bases). V was pared by 6 bases and J by 2 bases, with 17 bases between. The CDR3 is 16 residues long. CDR3 nucleotides: TGTGCCAGCAGGAGAGAGTCAGGGAACACTGGAAACACCATATATTTT. It specifies CASRRESGNTGNTIYF.

This clonotype was seen at least ten times. V usage is TRBV20-1 and J usage is TRBJ1-2; 12 positions match TRBD1. The CDR3 has 19 amino acids. Germline lookup yields CDR1 DFQATT and CDR2 SNEGSKA (reference sequence). With 5 bases clipped from V and 8 bases from J, the junction kept 24 bases outside the gene matches. The CDR3 loop reads CSAQLTDSGTGGLSWGYTF. The CDR3 DNA reads as TGCAGTGCTCAGTTGACCGATTCCGGGACAGGGGGCCTGAGCTGGGGCTACACCTTC.

This clonotype was counted ten times or more. This sequence joins TRBV18 and TRBJ1-3; D may be TRBD1 (5 bases). This CDR3 comprises 17 residues. The V end was cut by 3 bases, the J end by 0 bases, with 15 bases between. Germline V CDR1 and CDR2: KGHSH, LQKENI. In DNA, the CDR3 is TGTGCCAGCTCACCCCGGTACGAGGGGTACTCTGGAAACACCATATATTTT. The encoded protein is CASSPRYEGYSGNTIYF.

The sample holds many counts of this clonotype. CDR3 loop: CASSSLTGARTEAFF. The DNA for the CDR3 is TGTGCCAGCAGCTCCCTGACAGGGGCGAGGACTGAAGCTTTCTTT. The chain combines TRBV5-4 with TRBJ1-1, with 8 bases identical to TRBD1. Germline V gene data show CDR1 as SGHNT and CDR2 as YYREEE (reference sequence). CDR3 size: 15 residues. V dropped 3 bases and J dropped 5; count of bases not matched to a gene: 9.

This clonotype was recorded at least ten times. This rearrangement joins TRBV7-3 to TRBJ2-1; no firm D call. Germline assignment: CDR1 SGHTA and CDR2 FQGTGA. The CDR3 loop spans 15 amino acids. With 2 bases removed from V and 0 bases from J, the gap between germline ends came to 8 bases. DNA for the CDR3: TGTGCCAGCAGCTTAGAATTGGGCTCCTACAATGAGCAGTTCTTC. Amino acid sequence: CASSLELGSYNEQFF. Variable domain in full (rest from reference TRBV7-3 and TRBJ2-1): GAGVSQTPSNKVTEKGKYVELRCDPISGHTALYWYRQSLGQGPEFLIYFQGTGAADDSGLPNDRFFAVRPEGSVSTLKIQRTERGDSAVYLCASSLELGSYNEQFFGPGTRLTVL.

This clonotype was seen ten or more times. This chain joins TRBV9 and TRBJ2-1, with TRBD2 identical over 9 bases. The CDR3 runs to 14 residues. Per germline, CDR1 SGDLS and CDR2 YYNGEE. The V and J ends lost 0 bases and 9 bases, in that order; junction bases with no gene match: 4. The CDR3 region has the DNA TGTGCCAGCAGCGTAGGGTCTAGCGGGATTGAGCAGTTCTTC. Protein product: CASSVGSSGIEQFF.

This clonotype occurred a few times. V is TRBV13 and J is TRBJ1-1, with D hard to call. Germline V CDR1 and CDR2: PRHDT, FYEKMQ (reference sequence). V was cut by 0 bases and J by 3 bases, with 5 bases left in between. CDR3 length equals 13 residues. CDR3 residues: CASSLGTYTEAFF. The CDR3 coding sequence is TGTGCCAGCAGCTTAGGTACCTACACTGAAGCTTTCTTT.

The rearrangement uses TRBV14 and TRBJ2-7, with D perhaps TRBD1 or TRBD2 (5 bases each). The CDR3 runs to 13 residues. Germline assignment: CDR1 SGHDN and CDR2 FVKESK. Trimming cost V 4 bases and J 2 bases, with 9 bases left between them. The CDR3 DNA reads TGTGCCAGCAGCCGGGGACCAACCTACGAGCAGTACTTC. It encodes CASSRGPTYEQYF.

This clonotype occurred many times. The chain links TRBV12-3 or TRBV12-4 to TRBJ2-1; TRBD2 is a possible D gene (6 bases). The CDR3 runs 13 residues. Trimming shortened V by 8 bases and J by 7 bases, and 15 bases separated the two germline ends. For the CDR3, the DNA is TGTGCCAGCGGGACTCCTACCGCTAATGAGCAGTTCTTC. It yields the protein CASGTPTANEQFF.

Many counts were recorded for this clonotype. J is TRBJ2-7 and V is TRBV20-1; 9 bases line up with TRBD2. This CDR3 has 14 residues. Germline V CDR1 and CDR2: DFQATT, SNEGSKA (reference sequence). V trimming: 6 bases; J trimming: 3 bases; junction bases outside the gene matches: 9. The CDR3 here is CSATGTSQSYEQYF. CDR3 in DNA: TGCAGTGCCACCGGGACTAGCCAGAGCTACGAGCAGTACTTC.

CDR3 coding DNA: TGTGCCAGCAGACCCTTAGGGGGTCTGGCTTTCTTT. It translates to CASRPLGGLAFF. The chain is built from TRBV11-2 and TRBJ1-1, with a tentative D call TRBD1 (6 bases). There are 12 residues in the CDR3. Deletions cut 6 bases from V and 11 bases from J, with 16 bases between. Germline V lookup: CDR1 SGHAT, CDR2 FQNNGV. Supplemented by reference TRBV11-2 and TRBJ1-1, the full variable domain reads EAGVAQSPRYKIIEKRQSVAFWCNPISGHATLYWYQQILGQGPKLLIQFQNNGVVDDSQLPKDRFSAERLKGVDSTLKIQPAKLEDSAVYLCASRPLGGLAFFGQGTRLTVV.